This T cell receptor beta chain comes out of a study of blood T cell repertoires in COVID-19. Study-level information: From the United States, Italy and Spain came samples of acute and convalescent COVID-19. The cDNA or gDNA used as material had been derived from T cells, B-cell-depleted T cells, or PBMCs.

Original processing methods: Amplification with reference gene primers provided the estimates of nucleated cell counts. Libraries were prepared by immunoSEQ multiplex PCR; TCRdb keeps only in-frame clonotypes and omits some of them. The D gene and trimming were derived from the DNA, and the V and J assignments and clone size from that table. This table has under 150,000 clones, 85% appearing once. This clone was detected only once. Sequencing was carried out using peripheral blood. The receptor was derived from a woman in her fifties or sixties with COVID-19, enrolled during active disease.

Here the CDR3 reads CASSQTPLAGGGYEQYF. CDR3 in DNA: TGCGCCAGCAGCCAAACGCCACTAGCGGGGGGCGGGTACGAGCAGTACTTC. This chain uses TRBV4-3 with TRBJ2-7, with 12 nucleotides matching TRBD2. CDR1 LGHNA and CDR2 YSLEER come from the germline V gene. With 2 bases clipped from V and 4 bases from J, the junction kept 9 bases outside the gene matches. The CDR3 is made up of 17 amino acids.